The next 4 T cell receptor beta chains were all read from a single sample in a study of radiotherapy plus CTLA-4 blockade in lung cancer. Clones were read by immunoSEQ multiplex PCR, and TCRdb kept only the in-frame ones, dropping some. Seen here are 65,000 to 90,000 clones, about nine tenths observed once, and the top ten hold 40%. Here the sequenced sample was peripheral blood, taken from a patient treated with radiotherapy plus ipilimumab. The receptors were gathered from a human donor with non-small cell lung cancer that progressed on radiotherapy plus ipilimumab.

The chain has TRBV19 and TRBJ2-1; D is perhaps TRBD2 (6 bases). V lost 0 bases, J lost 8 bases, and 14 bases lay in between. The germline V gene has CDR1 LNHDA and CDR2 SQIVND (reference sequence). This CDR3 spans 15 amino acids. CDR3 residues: CASSIDRESAYEQFF. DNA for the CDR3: TGTGCCAGTAGTATAGACCGGGAGTCGGCCTATGAGCAGTTCTTC.

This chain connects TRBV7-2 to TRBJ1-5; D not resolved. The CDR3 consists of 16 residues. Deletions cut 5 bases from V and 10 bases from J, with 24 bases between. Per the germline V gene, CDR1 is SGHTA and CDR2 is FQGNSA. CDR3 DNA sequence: TGTGCCAGCAGCCGACCCCCCCGTTATAAAGATATTCCCCAGCATTTT. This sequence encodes CASSRPPRYKDIPQHF.

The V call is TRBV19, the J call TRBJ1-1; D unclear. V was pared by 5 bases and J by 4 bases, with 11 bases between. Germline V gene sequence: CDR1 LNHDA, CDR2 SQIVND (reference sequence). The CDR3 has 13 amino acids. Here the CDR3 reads CASSPPGGTEAFF. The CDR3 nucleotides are TGTGCCAGTAGTCCGCCAGGCGGCACTGAAGCTTTCTTT.

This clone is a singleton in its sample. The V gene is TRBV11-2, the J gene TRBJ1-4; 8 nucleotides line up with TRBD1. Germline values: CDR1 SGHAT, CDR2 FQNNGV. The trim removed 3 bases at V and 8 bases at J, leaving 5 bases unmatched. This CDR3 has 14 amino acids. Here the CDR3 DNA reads TGTGCCAGCAGCTTGTCCAGGGGGCTGGAAAAACTGTTTTTT. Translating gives CASSLSRGLEKLFF.